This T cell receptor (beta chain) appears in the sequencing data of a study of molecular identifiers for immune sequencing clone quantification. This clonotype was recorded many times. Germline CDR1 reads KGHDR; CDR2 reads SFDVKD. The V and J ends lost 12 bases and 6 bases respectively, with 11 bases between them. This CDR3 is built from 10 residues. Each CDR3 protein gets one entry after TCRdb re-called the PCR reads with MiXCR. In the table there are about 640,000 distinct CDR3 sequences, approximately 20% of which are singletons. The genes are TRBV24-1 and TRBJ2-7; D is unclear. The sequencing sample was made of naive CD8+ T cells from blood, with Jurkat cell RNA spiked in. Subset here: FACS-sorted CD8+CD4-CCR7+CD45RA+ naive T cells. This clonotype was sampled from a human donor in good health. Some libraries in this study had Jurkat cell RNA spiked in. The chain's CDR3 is CAPKPGEQYF. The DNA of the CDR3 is TGTGCCCCGAAGCCGGGCGAGCAGTACTTC.